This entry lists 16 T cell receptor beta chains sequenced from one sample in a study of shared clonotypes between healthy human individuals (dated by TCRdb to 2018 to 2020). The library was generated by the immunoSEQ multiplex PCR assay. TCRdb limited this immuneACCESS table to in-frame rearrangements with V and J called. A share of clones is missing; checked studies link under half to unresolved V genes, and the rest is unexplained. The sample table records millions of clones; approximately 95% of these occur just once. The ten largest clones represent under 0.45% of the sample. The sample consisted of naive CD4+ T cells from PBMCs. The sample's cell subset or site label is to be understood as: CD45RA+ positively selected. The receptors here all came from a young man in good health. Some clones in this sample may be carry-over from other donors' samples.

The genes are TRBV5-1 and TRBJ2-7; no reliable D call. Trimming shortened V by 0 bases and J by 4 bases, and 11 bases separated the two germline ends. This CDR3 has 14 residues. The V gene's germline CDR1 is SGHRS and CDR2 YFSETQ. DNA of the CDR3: TGCGCCAGCAGCTTGGGACATATAGAATACGAGCAGTACTTC. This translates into CASSLGHIEYEQYF.

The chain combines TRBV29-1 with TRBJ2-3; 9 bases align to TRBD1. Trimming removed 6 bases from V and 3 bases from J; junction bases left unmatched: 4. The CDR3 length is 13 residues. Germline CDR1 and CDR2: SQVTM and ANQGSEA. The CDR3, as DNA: TGCAGCGTCAAGACAGGGGGTACAGATACGCAGTATTTT. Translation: CSVKTGGTDTQYF.

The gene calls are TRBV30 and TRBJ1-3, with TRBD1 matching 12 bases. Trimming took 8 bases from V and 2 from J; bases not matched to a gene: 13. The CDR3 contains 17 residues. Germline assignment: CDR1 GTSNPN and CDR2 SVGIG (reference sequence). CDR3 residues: CARTGTGGEWAGNTIYF. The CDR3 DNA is TGTGCCCGGACCGGGACAGGGGGCGAATGGGCTGGAAACACCATATATTTT.

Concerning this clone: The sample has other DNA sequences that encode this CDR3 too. In nucleotides, the CDR3 is TGTGCCAGCAGCTTAGGAACGGCAGACTACGAGCAGTACTTC. Amino acid sequence: CASSLGTADYEQYF. The chain uses TRBV7-9 and TRBJ2-7; no definite D call. The V gene's germline CDR1 is SEHNR and CDR2 FQNEAQ (reference sequence). There are 14 residues in the CDR3. V lost 1 base and J 3 bases, leaving 10 bases between the germline ends.

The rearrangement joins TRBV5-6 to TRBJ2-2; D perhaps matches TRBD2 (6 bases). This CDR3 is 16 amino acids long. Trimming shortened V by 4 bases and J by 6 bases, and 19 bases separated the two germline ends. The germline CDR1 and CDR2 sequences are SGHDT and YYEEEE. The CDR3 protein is CASSAGTPVVSGELFF. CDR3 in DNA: TGTGCCAGCAGCGCAGGGACTCCTGTCGTATCCGGGGAGCTGTTTTTT.

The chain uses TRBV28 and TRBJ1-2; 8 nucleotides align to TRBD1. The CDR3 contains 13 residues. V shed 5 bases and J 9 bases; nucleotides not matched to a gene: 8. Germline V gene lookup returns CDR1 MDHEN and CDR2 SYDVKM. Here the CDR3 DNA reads TGTGCCAGCAGTAGGACAGGGATAGGGAGCTACACCTTC. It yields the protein CASSRTGIGSYTF.

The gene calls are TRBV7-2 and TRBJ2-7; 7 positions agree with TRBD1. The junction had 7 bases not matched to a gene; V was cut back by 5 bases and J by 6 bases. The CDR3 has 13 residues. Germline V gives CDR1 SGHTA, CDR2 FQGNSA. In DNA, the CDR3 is TGTGCCAGCAGCCCTACGAGGGGGCCCGAGCAGTACTTC. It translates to CASSPTRGPEQYF.

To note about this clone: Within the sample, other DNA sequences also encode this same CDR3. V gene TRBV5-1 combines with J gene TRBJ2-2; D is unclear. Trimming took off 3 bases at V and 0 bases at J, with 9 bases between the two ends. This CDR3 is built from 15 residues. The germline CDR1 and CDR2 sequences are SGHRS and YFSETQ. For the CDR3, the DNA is TGCGCCAGCAGCTCTGGCACATCGAACACCGGGGAGCTGTTTTTT. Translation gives CASSSGTSNTGELFF.

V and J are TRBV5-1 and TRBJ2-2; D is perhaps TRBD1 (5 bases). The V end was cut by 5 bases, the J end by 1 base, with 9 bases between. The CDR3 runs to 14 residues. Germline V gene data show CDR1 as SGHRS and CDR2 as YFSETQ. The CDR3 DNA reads TGCGCCAGCAGTACTACAGGGAACACCGGGGAGCTGTTTTTT. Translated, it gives CASSTTGNTGELFF. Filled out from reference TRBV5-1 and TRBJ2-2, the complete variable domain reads KAGVTQTPRYLIKTRGQQVTLSCSPISGHRSVSWYQQTPGQGLQFLFEYFSETQRNKGNFPGRFSGRQFSNSRSEMNVSTLELGDSALYLCASSTTGNTGELFFGEGSRLTVL.

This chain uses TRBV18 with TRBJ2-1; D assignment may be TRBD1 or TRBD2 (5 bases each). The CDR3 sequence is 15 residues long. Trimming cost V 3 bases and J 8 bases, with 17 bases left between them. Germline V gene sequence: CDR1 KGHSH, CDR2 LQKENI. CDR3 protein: CASSPILGGTDEQFF. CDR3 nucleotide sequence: TGTGCCAGCTCACCCATCCTCGGTGGGACCGATGAGCAGTTCTTC. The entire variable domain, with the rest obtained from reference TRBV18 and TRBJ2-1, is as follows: NAGVMQNPRHLVRRRGQEARLRCSPMKGHSHVYWYRQLPEEGLKFMVYLQKENIIDESGMPKERFSAEFPKEGPSILRIQQVVRGDSAAYFCASSPILGGTDEQFFGPGTRLTVL.

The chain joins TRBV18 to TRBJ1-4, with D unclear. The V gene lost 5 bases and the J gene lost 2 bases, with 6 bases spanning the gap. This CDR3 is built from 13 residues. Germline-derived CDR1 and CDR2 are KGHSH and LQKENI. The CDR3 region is CASSSGTNEKLFF. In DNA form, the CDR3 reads TGTGCCAGCTCATCCGGGACTAATGAAAAACTGTTTTTT.

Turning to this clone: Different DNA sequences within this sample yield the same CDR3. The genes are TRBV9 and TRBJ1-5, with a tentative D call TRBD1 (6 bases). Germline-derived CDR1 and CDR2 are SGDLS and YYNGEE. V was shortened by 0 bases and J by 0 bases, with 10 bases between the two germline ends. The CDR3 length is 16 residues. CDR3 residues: CASSVGPGVSNQPQHF. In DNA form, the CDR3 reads TGTGCCAGCAGCGTAGGTCCAGGGGTTAGCAATCAGCCCCAGCATTTT.

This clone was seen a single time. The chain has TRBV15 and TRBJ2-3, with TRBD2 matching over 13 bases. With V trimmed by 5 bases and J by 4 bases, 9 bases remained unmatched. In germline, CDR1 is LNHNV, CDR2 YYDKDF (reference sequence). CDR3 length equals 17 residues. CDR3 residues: CATSLRLAGGRSDTQYF. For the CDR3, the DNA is TGTGCCACCAGCTTGAGACTAGCGGGAGGAAGATCAGATACGCAGTATTTT.

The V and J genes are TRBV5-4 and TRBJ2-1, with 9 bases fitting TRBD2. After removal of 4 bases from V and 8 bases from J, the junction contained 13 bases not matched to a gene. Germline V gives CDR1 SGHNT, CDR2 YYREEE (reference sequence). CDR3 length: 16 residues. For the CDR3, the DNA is TGTGCCAGCAGCATGGGCGGGAGGGCCGGTGCGGATGAGCAGTTCTTC. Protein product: CASSMGGRAGADEQFF.

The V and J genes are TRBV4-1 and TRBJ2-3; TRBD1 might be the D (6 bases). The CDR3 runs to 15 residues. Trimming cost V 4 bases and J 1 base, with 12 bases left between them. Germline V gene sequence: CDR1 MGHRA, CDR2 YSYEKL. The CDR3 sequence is CASSRTVFGTDTQYF. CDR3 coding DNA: TGCGCCAGCAGCCGGACAGTCTTTGGCACAGATACGCAGTATTTT.

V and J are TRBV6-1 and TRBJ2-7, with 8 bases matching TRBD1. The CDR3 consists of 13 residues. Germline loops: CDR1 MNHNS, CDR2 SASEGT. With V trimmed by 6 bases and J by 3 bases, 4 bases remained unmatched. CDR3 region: CASRAGGFYEQYF. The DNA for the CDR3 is TGTGCCAGCAGGGCAGGGGGCTTCTACGAGCAGTACTTC.